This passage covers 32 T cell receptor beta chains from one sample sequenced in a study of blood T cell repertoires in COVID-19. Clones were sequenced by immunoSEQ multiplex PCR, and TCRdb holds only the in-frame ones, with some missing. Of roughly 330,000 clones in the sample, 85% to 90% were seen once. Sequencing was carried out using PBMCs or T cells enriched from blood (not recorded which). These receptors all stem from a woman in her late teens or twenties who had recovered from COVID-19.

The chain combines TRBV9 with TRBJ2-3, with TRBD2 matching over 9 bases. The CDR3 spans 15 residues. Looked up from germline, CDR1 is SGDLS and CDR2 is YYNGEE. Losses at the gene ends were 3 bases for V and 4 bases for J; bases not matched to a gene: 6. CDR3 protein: CASSGRSGGPDTQYF. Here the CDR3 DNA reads TGTGCCAGCAGCGGTCGAAGCGGGGGGCCAGATACGCAGTATTTT.

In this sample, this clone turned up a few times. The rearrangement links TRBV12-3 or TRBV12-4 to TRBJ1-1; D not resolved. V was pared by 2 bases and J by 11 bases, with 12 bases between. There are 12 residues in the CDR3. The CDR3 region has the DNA TGTGCCAGCAGTTTACTCTGGGAGGACGCTTTCTTT. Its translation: CASSLLWEDAFF.

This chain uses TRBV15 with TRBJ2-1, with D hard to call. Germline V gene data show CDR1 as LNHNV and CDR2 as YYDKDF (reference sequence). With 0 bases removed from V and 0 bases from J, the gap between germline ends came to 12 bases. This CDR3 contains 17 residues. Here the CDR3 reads CATSREAEPLSYNEQFF. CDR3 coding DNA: TGTGCCACCAGCAGAGAGGCAGAACCCCTCTCCTACAATGAGCAGTTCTTC. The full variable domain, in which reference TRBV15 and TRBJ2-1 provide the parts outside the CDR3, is DAMVIQNPRYQVTQFGKPVTLSCSQTLNHNVMYWYQQKSSQAPKLLFHYYDKDFNNEADTPDNFQSRRPNTSFCFLDIRSPGLGDTAMYLCATSREAEPLSYNEQFFGPGTRLTVL.

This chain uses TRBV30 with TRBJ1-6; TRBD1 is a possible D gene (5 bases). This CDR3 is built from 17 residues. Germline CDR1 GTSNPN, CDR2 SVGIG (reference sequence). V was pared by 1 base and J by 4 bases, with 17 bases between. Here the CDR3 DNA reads TGTGCCTGGAGTGCTATGGCAGGGTTGAATTATAATTCACCCCTCCACTTT. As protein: CAWSAMAGLNYNSPLHF. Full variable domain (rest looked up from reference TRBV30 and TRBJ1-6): SQTIHQWPATLVQPVGSPLSLECTVEGTSNPNLYWYRQAAGRGLQLLFYSVGIGQISSEVPQNLSASRPQDRQFILSSKKLLLSDSGFYLCAWSAMAGLNYNSPLHFGNGTRLTVT.

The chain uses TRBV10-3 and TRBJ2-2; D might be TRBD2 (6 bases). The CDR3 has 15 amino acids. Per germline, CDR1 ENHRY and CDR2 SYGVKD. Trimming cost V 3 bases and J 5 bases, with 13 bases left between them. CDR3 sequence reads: CAISDTGVKTGELFF. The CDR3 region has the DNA TGTGCCATCAGTGATACGGGAGTTAAGACCGGGGAGCTGTTTTTT.

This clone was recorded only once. The CDR3 protein is CASSLSTGGDTEAFF. The CDR3 coding sequence is TGTGCCAGCAGCCTCTCGACAGGGGGGGACACTGAAGCTTTCTTT. The chain is built from TRBV5-4 and TRBJ1-1, with 9 bases aligning to TRBD1. The V gene's germline CDR1 is SGHNT and CDR2 YYREEE (reference sequence). The CDR3 runs to 15 residues. The V segment lost 4 bases and the J segment 3 bases; nucleotides outside the gene matches: 7.

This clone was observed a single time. The CDR3 spells CAWGGLNNEQFF. The CDR3 nucleotides are TGTGCCTGGGGCGGACTCAACAATGAGCAGTTCTTC. V gene TRBV30 combines with J gene TRBJ2-1; a weak D match, TRBD2 (5 bases). This CDR3 has 12 amino acids. Deletions cut 5 bases from V and 5 bases from J, with 10 bases between. The V gene's germline CDR1 is GTSNPN and CDR2 SVGIG (reference sequence).

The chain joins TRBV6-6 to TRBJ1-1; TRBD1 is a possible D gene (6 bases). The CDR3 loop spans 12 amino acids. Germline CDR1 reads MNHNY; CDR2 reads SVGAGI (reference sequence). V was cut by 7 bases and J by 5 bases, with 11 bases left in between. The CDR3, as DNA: TGTGCCAGCATAGTAGGGGGTACTGAAGCTTTCTTT. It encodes CASIVGGTEAFF.

CDR3 residues: CASHRDRNTGELFF. CDR3 sequence (DNA): TGTGCCAGTCACCGGGACAGAAACACCGGGGAGCTGTTTTTT. The chain carries TRBV19 and TRBJ2-2; 7 bases map to TRBD1. In germline, CDR1 is LNHDA, CDR2 SQIVND (reference sequence). This CDR3 has 14 residues. The ends lost 8 bases at V and 2 bases at J; junction bases unmatched: 5.

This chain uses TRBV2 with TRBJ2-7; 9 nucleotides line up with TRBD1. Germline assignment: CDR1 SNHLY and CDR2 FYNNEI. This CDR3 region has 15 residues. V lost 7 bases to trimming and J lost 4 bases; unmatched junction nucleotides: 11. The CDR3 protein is CASTEDRGPFYEQYF. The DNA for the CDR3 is TGTGCCAGCACCGAGGACAGGGGCCCGTTTTACGAGCAGTACTTC.

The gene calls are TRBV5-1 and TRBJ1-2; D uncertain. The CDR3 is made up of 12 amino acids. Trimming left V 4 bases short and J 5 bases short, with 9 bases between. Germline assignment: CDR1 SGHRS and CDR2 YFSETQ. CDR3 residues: CASSGTQYGYTF. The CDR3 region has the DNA TGCGCCAGCAGCGGTACCCAGTATGGCTACACCTTC.

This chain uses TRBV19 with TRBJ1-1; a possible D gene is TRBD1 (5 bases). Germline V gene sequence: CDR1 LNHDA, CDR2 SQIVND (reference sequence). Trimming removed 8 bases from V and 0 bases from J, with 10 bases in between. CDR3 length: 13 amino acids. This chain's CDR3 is CASSLTVNTEAFF. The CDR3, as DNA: TGTGCCAGTTCTTTGACAGTGAACACTGAAGCTTTCTTT.

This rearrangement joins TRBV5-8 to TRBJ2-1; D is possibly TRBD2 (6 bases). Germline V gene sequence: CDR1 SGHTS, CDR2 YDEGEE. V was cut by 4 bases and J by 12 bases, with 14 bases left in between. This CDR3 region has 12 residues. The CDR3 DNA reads TGTGCCAGCAGCCCAGGGATCGGGGGGCAGTTCTTC. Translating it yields CASSPGIGGQFF.

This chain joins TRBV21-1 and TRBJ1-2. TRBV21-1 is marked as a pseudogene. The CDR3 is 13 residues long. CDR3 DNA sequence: TGTGCCAGCAGCAAAGCGCGCCACTATGGCTACACCTTC. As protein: CASSKARHYGYTF.

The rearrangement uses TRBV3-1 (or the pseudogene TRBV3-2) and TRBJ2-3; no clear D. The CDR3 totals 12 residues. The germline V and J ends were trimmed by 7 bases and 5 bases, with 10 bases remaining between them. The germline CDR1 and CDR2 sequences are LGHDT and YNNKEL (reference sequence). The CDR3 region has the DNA TGTGCCAGCACTGACATGGGAGATACGCAGTATTTT. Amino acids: CASTDMGDTQYF.

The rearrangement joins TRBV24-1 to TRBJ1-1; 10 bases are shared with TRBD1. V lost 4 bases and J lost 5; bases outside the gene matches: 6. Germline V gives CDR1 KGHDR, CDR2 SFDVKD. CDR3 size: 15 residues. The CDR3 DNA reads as TGTGCCACCAGTGAAGGAGGACAGGGGGGGACTGAAGCTTTCTTT. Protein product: CATSEGGQGGTEAFF.

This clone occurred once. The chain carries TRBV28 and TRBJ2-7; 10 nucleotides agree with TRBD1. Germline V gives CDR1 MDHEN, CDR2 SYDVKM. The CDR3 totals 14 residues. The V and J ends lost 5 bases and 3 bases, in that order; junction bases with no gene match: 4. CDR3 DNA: TGTGCCAGCAGTGTCGGGACAGGGGTCTACGAGCAGTACTTC. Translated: CASSVGTGVYEQYF.

In nucleotides, the CDR3 is TGTGCCAGCAGCCGCAGCCGAGGCACTGAAGCTTTCTTT. Residues: CASSRSRGTEAFF. This sequence joins TRBV12-3 or TRBV12-4 and TRBJ1-1; D remains unclear. This CDR3 comprises 13 residues. V lost 6 bases and J lost 4, with 12 bases in between.

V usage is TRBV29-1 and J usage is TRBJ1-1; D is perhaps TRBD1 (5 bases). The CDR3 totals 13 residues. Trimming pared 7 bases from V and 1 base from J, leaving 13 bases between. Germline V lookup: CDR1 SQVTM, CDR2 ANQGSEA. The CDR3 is CSARPGGNTEAFF. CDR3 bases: TGCAGCGCCCGCCCCGGGGGGAACACTGAAGCTTTCTTT.

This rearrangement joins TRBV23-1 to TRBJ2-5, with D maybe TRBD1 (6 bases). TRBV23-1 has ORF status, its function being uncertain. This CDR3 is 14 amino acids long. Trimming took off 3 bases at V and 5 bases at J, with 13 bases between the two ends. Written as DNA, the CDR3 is TGCGCCAGCAGTCAGTGGGGGCCGGTTGAGACCCAGTACTTC. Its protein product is CASSQWGPVETQYF.

The CDR3 DNA sequence: TGCGCCAGCAGCTTGGGGCCTTATCGCGGGACAGGGAATTCACCCCTCCACTTT. Its translation: CASSLGPYRGTGNSPLHF. The chain links TRBV5-1 to TRBJ1-6; 9 nucleotides line up with TRBD1. The CDR3 is 18 amino acids. Trimming removed 0 bases from V and 7 bases from J; junction bases left unmatched: 11. Germline V gene lookup returns CDR1 SGHRS and CDR2 YFSETQ.

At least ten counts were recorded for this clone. As DNA, the CDR3 is TGTGCCAGCAGCTCGGACAGGGACTATGGCTACACCTTC. It encodes CASSSDRDYGYTF. The chain employs TRBV5-4 and TRBJ1-2; 8 bases align to TRBD1. Looked up from germline, CDR1 is SGHNT and CDR2 is YYREEE (reference sequence). Germline trimming cut 3 bases from V and 3 bases from J; bases unmatched to any gene: 1. This CDR3 comprises 13 residues.

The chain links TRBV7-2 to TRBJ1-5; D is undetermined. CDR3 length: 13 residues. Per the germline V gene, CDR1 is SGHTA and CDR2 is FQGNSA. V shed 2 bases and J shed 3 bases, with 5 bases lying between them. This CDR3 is CASSLRDNQPQHF. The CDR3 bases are TGTGCCAGCAGCTTACGCGACAATCAGCCCCAGCATTTT. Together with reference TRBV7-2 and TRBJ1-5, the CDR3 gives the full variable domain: GAGVSQSPSNKVTEKGKDVELRCDPISGHTALYWYRQSLGQGLEFLIYFQGNSAPDKSGLPSDRFSAERTGGSVSTLTIQRTQQEDSAVYLCASSLRDNQPQHFGDGTRLSIL.

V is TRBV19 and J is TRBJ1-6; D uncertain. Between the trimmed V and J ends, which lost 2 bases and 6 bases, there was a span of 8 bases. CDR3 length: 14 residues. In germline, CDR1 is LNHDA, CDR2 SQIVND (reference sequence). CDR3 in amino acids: CASSIQYFNSPLHF. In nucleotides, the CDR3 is TGTGCCAGTAGTATACAGTATTTTAATTCACCCCTCCACTTT.

The CDR3 loop reads CASSPTYAGGNSPLHF. Written as DNA, the CDR3 is TGTGCCAGCAGCCCTACTTACGCGGGAGGAAATTCACCCCTCCACTTT. The genes are TRBV7-9 and TRBJ1-6, with unresolved D. Trimming shortened V by 5 bases and J by 7 bases, and 18 bases separated the two germline ends. The CDR3 covers 16 residues. Germline loops: CDR1 SEHNR, CDR2 FQNEAQ (reference sequence).

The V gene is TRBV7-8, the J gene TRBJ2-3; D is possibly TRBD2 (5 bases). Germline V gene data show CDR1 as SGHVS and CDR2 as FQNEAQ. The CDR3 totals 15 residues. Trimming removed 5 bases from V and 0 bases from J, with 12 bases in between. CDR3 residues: CASSPSGASTDTQYF. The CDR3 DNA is TGTGCCAGCAGCCCGAGCGGAGCTAGCACAGATACGCAGTATTTT.

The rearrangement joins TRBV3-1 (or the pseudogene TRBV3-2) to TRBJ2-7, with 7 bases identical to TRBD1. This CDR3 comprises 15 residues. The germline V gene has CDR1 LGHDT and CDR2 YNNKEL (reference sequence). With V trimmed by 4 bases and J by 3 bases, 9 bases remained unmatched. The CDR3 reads CASSLGQTYSYEQYF. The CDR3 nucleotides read TGTGCCAGCAGCCTGGGACAGACTTATAGCTACGAGCAGTACTTC.

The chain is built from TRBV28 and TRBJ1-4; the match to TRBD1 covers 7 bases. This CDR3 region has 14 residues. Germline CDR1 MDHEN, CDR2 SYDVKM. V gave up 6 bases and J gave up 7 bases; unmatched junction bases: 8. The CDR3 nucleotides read TGTGCCAGCAGATCGACAGGGAAGGGTGAAAAACTGTTTTTT. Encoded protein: CASRSTGKGEKLFF.

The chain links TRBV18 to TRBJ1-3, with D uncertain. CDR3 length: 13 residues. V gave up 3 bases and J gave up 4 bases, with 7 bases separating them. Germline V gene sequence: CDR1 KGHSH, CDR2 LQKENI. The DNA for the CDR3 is TGTGCCAGCTCACCTGCGGGGGGAAACACCATATATTTT. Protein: CASSPAGGNTIYF.

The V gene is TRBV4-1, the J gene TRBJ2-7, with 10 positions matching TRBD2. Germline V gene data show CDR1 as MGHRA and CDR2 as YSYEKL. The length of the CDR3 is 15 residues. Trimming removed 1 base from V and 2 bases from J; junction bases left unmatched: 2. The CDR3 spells CASSQGTSGTYEQYF. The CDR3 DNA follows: TGCGCCAGCAGCCAAGGGACTAGCGGTACCTACGAGCAGTACTTC.

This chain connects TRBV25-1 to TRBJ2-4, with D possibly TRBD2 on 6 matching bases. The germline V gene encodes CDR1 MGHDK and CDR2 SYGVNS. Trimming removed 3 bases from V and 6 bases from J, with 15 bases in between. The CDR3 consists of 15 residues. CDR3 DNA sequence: TGTGCCAGCAGTGAGGGGGGTGTCCCATTAAACATTCAGTACTTC. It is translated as CASSEGGVPLNIQYF.

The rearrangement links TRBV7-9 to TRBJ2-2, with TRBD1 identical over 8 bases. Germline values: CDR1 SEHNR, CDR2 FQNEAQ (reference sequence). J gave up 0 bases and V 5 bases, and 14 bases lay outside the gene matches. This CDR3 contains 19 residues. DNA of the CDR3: TGTGCCAGCAGCCCTAGCCGGGACAGGAATAATGCGAACACCGGGGAGCTGTTTTTT. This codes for CASSPSRDRNNANTGELFF.